The T cell receptor beta chain described here comes from a study of vaccination and CD4 T cells after COVID-19. In the study overall: In culture, cells were exposed to overlapping spike peptides from SARS-CoV-2, HCoV-NL63, HCoV-OC43 and HCoV-229E.

Comments on this clonotype: As yet, its antigen is unknown.

Specified treatment: roughly ten-day PBMC culture with coronavirus spike peptide pools or control peptides (ViraFEST assay). The authors cultured a few million PBMCs per well with roughly 10 IU/ml IL-2 and about 9.4 ug/ml peptide pools. Once obtained from cultured CD4+ T cells, the DNA was sequenced using the Oncomine TCR Beta short-read assay. TCRdb fed the PCR reads into MiXCR, producing one record per CDR3 protein. Among 13,000 to 15,000 distinct CDR3 sequences listed, roughly a third were seen once. The CDR3 extends over 16 amino acids. CDR1 is SGHVS and CDR2 is FNYEAQ in the germline V gene. The V segment lost 5 bases and the J segment 3 bases; nucleotides outside the gene matches: 7.

The sequence was obtained from a human donor who had recovered from COVID-19. This chain links TRBV7-6 with TRBJ2-3; TRBD2 matches at 11 bases. This material consisted of CD4+ T cells from blood, cultured in vitro, taken after SARS-CoV-2 vaccination. In DNA form, the CDR3 reads TGTGCCAGCAGCCCTACTAGCGGGAGTCAAACAGATACGCAGTATTTT. Its translation: CASSPTSGSQTDTQYF.